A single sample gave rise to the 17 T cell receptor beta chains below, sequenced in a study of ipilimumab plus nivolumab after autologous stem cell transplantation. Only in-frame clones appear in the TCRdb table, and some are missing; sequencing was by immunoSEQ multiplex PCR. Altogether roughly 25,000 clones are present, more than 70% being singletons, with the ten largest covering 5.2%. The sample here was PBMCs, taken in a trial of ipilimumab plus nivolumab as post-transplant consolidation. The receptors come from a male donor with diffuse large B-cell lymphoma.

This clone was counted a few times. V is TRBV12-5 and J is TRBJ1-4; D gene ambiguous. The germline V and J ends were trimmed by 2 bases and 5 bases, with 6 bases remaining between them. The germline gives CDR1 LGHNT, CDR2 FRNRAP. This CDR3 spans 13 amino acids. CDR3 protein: CASGLSPNEKLFF. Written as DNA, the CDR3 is TGTGCTAGTGGTTTGTCTCCAAATGAAAAACTGTTTTTT.

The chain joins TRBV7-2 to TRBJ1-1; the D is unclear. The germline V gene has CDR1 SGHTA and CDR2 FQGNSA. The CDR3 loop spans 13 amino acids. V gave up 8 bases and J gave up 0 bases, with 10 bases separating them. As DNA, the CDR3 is TGTGCCAGCCTTAGGCAGATGAACACTGAAGCTTTCTTT. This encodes CASLRQMNTEAFF.

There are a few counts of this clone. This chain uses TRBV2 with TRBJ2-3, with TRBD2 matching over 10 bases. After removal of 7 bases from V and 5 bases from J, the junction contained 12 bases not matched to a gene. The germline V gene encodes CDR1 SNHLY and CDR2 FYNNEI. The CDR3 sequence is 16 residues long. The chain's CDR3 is CASTSGGSPLGDTQYF. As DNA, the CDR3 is TGTGCCAGCACTAGCGGGGGCTCCCCCCTAGGAGATACGCAGTATTTT.

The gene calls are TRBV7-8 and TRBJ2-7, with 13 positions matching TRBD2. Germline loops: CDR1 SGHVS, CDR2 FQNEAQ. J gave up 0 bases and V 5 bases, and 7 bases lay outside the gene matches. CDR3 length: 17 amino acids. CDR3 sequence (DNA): TGTGCCAGCAGCCGGGGGACTAGCGGGACCAGCTCCTACGAGCAGTACTTC. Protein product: CASSRGTSGTSSYEQYF.

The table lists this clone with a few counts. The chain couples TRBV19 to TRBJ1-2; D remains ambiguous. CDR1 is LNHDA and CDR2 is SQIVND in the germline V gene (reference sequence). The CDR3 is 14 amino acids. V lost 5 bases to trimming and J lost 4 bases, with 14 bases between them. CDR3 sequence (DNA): TGTGCCAGTAGTCCGAGCCCCCCCACCTATGGCTACACCTTC. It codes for CASSPSPPTYGYTF.

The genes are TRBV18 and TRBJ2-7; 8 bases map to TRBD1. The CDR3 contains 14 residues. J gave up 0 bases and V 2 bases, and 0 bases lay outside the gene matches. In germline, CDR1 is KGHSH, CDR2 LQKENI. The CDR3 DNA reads TGTGCCAGCTCACCAGGGACAGGCTCCTACGAGCAGTACTTC. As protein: CASSPGTGSYEQYF.

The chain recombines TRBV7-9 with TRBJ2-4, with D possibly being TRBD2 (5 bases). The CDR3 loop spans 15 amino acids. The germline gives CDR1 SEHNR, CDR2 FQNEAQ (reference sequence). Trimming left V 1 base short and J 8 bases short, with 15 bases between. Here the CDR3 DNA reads TGTGCCAGCAGCTTAGTTCCCGGGGTGGGCCACATTCAGTACTTC. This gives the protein CASSLVPGVGHIQYF.

As DNA, the CDR3 is TGTGCCAGCCAGCGGGGCGGGGGAGCTACCGGGGAGCTGTTTTTT. Translation: CASQRGGGATGELFF. V gene TRBV7-9 combines with J gene TRBJ2-2, with TRBD2 identical over 7 bases. This CDR3 region has 15 residues. The V gene end was trimmed by 8 bases and the J gene end by 5 bases; junction bases not matched to a gene: 11. In germline, CDR1 is SEHNR, CDR2 FQNEAQ (reference sequence). Full variable domain (rest looked up from reference TRBV7-9 and TRBJ2-2): DTGVSQNPRHKITKRGQNVTFRCDPISEHNRLYWYRQTLGQGPEFLTYFQNEAQLEKSRLLSDRFSAERPKGSFSTLEIQRTEQGDSAMYLCASQRGGGATGELFFGEGSRLTVL.

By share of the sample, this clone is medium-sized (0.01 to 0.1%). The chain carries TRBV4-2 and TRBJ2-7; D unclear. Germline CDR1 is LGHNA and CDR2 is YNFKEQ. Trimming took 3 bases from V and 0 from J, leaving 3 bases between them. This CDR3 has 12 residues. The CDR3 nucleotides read TGTGCCAGCAGCCACGACTCCTACGAGCAGTACTTC. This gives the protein CASSHDSYEQYF.

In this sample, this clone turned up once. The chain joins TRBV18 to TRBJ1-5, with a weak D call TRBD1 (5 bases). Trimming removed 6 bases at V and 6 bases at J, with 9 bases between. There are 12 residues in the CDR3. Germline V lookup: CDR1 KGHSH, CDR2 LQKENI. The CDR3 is CASSKGFQPQHF. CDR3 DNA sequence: TGTGCCAGCTCGAAGGGGTTTCAGCCCCAGCATTTT.

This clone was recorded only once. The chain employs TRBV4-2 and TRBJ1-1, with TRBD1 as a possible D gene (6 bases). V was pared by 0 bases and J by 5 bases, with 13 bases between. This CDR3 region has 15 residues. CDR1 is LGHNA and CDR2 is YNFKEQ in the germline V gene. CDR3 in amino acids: CASSQDLGGLTEAFF. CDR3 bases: TGTGCCAGCAGCCAAGATCTCGGGGGGCTTACTGAAGCTTTCTTT.

The CDR3 nucleotides are TGTGCCAGCAGCTTGGGGGGTGGAGAGACCCAGTACTTC. It translates to CASSLGGGETQYF. The chain recombines TRBV5-4 with TRBJ2-5; no firm D call. Germline CDR1 and CDR2: SGHNT and YYREEE (reference sequence). This CDR3 comprises 13 residues. V was pared by 0 bases and J by 4 bases, with 7 bases between. Based on the CDR3 plus reference TRBV5-4 and TRBJ2-5, the full variable domain is ETGVTQSPTHLIKTRGQQVTLRCSSQSGHNTVSWYQQALGQGPQFIFQYYREEENGRGNFPPRFSGLQFPNYSSELNVNALELDDSALYLCASSLGGGETQYFGPGTRLLVL.

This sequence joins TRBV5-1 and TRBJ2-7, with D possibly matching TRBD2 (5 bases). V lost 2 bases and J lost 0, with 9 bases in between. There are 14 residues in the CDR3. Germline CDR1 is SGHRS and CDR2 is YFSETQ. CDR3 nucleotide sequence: TGCGCCAGCAGCTTAGGAGGAAGCTCCTACGAGCAGTACTTC. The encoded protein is CASSLGGSSYEQYF.

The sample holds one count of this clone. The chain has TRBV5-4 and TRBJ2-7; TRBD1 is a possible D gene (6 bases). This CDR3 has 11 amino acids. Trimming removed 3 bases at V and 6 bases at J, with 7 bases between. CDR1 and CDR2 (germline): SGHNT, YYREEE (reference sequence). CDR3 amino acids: CASSSRGEQYF. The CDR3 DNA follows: TGTGCCAGCAGCTCCAGGGGCGAGCAGTACTTC.

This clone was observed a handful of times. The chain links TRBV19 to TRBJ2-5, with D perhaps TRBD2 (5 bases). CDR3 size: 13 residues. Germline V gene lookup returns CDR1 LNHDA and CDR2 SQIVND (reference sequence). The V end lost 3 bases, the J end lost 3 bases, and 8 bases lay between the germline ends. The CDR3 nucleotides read TGTGCCAGTAGTATTACGGGGAAAGAGACCCAGTACTTC. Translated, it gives CASSITGKETQYF.

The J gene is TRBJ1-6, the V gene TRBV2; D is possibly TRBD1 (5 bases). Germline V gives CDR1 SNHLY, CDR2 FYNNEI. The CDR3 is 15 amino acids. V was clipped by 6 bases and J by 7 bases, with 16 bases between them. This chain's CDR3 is CASSLGPGTNSPLHF. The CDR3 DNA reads TGTGCCAGCAGCCTGGGACCCGGGACGAATTCACCCCTCCACTTT. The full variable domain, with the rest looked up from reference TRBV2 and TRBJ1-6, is EPEVTQTPSHQVTQMGQEVILRCVPISNHLYFYWYRQILGQKVEFLVSFYNNEISEKSEIFDDQFSVERPDGSNFTLKIRSTKLEDSAMYFCASSLGPGTNSPLHFGNGTRLTVT.

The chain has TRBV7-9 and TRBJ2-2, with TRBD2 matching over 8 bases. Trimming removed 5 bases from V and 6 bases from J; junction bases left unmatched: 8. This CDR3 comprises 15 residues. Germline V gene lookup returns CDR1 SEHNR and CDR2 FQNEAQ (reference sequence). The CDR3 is CASSLSGGISGELFF. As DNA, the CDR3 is TGTGCCAGCAGCCTGAGCGGGGGTATATCCGGGGAGCTGTTTTTT.